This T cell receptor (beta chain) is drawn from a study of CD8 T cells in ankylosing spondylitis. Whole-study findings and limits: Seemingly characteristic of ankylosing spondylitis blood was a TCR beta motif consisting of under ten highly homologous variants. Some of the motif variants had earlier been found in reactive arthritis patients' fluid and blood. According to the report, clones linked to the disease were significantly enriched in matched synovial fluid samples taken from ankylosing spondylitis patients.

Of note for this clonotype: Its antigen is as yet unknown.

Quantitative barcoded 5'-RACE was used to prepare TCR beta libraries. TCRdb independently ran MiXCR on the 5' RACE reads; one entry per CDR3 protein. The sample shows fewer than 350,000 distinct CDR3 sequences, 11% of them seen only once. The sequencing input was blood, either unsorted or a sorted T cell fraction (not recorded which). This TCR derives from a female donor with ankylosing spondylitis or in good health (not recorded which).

The CDR3 region has the DNA TGTGCCAGCACCCTGGGTTCCTACAATGAGCAGTTCTTC. This codes for CASTLGSYNEQFF. The chain couples TRBV7-8 to TRBJ2-1; D remains ambiguous. This CDR3 has 13 amino acids. Trimming cost V 7 bases and J 1 base, with 8 bases left between them. CDR1 is SGHVS and CDR2 is FQNEAQ in the germline V gene.